Below, 18 T cell receptor beta chains from the same sample are listed, as sequenced in a study of cytomegalovirus exposure and HLA in healthy donors (dated by TCRdb to 2016 to 2017). Libraries were built with the immunoSEQ multiplex PCR assay. The multiplex PCR relied on a mix of 60 forward primers for TCR Vbeta segments and 13 reverse primers for TCR Jbeta segments. Not all clones reach the TCRdb copy of this immuneACCESS table, which keeps in-frame sequences only. Checked studies attribute under half of the gap to unresolved V genes and leave the rest unexplained. Recorded for this sample are under 200,000 clones; about 78% of them occurred a single time. In total, the top ten clones hold roughly 5% of the sample. Sequencing was performed on PBMCs. These receptors came from a man aged 40-49 years in good health and CMV-seronegative.

The gene calls are TRBV27 and TRBJ2-3, with D possibly being TRBD1 (6 bases). V was shortened by 6 bases and J by 1 base, with 8 bases between the two germline ends. This CDR3 is built from 13 residues. Looked up from germline, CDR1 is MNHEY and CDR2 is SMNVEV (reference sequence). CDR3 sequence reads: CASREGGTDTQYF. In DNA form, the CDR3 reads TGTGCCAGCAGAGAGGGGGGCACAGATACGCAGTATTTT.

The chain links TRBV9 to TRBJ2-1; TRBD2 agrees at 9 bases. With V trimmed by 1 base and J by 9 bases, 2 bases remained unmatched. Germline CDR1 and CDR2: SGDLS and YYNGEE. The CDR3 spans 13 residues. The CDR3 bases are TGTGCCAGCAGCGTACTAGCGGGACTTGAGCAGTTCTTC. This encodes CASSVLAGLEQFF. The full variable domain, its missing parts supplied by reference TRBV9 and TRBJ2-1, is DSGVTQTPKHLITATGQRVTLRCSPRSGDLSVYWYQQSLDQGLQFLIQYYNGEERAKGNILERFSAQQFPDLHSELNLSSLELGDSALYFCASSVLAGLEQFFGPGTRLTVL.

The chain combines TRBV6-5 with TRBJ1-1; 9 nucleotides match TRBD1. Per germline, CDR1 MNHEY and CDR2 SVGAGI. J gave up 8 bases and V 4 bases, and 8 bases lay outside the gene matches. The CDR3 extends over 14 amino acids. The CDR3 sequence is CASSWQGQGYEAFF. For the CDR3, the DNA is TGTGCCAGCAGTTGGCAGGGACAGGGTTACGAAGCTTTCTTT.

V is TRBV10-3 and J is TRBJ2-3, with D tentatively TRBD2 (7 bases). Germline V CDR1 and CDR2: ENHRY, SYGVKD. The CDR3 length is 14 residues. The V end was cut by 9 bases, the J end by 0 bases, with 13 bases between. This CDR3 is CAIGGEISTDTQYF. The CDR3 DNA is TGTGCCATAGGGGGGGAAATTAGCACAGATACGCAGTATTTT.

The chain recombines TRBV5-1 with TRBJ2-1, with TRBD1 matching over 7 bases. Per germline, CDR1 SGHRS and CDR2 YFSETQ. V gave up 1 base and J gave up 2 bases; unmatched junction bases: 0. The CDR3 is 14 residues long. CDR3 loop: CASSLQGAYNEQFF. The CDR3 nucleotides read TGCGCCAGCAGCTTGCAGGGGGCCTACAATGAGCAGTTCTTC.

The V gene is TRBV5-6, the J gene TRBJ1-3; possibly TRBD1 for D (6 bases). V was pared by 4 bases and J by 0 bases, with 14 bases between. The CDR3 totals 16 residues. Germline CDR1 is SGHDT and CDR2 is YYEEEE. This CDR3 reads CASSPEGEFSGNTIYF. The CDR3 DNA sequence: TGTGCCAGCAGCCCCGAGGGGGAATTCTCTGGAAACACCATATATTTT.

The genes are TRBV19 and TRBJ2-2; 12 bases match TRBD2. Trimming cost V 4 bases and J 5 bases; bases outside gene matches: 14. This CDR3 region has 19 residues. Per the germline V gene, CDR1 is LNHDA and CDR2 is SQIVND (reference sequence). The CDR3 DNA reads as TGTGCCAGTAGTAGGCCTAGCGGGAGGGCCCCCAGTATTACCGGGGAGCTGTTTTTT. Translating it yields CASSRPSGRAPSITGELFF.

The chain carries TRBV10-1 and TRBJ2-7, with a weak D call TRBD2 (5 bases). Germline lookup yields CDR1 WNHNN and CDR2 SYGVQD (reference sequence). Trimming took 0 bases from V and 4 from J, leaving 7 bases between them. The CDR3 runs to 13 residues. CDR3 region: CASSESPGYEQYF. The DNA for the CDR3 is TGCGCCAGCAGTGAGTCTCCGGGGTACGAGCAGTACTTC.

The chain joins TRBV7-8 to TRBJ2-4; tentative D call: TRBD1 (6 bases). CDR1 is SGHVS, CDR2 FQNEAQ, per germline. The length of the CDR3 is 15 residues. V shed 3 bases and J shed 3 bases, with 12 bases lying between them. For the CDR3, the DNA is TGTGCCAGCAGCTTCCCGGGACACAACAAAAACATTCAGTACTTC. Translated, it gives CASSFPGHNKNIQYF. Together with reference TRBV7-8 and TRBJ2-4, the CDR3 gives the full variable domain: GAGVSQSPRYKVAKRGQDVALRCDPISGHVSLFWYQQALGQGPEFLTYFQNEAQLDKSGLPSDRFFAERPEGSVSTLKIQRTQQEDSAVYLCASSFPGHNKNIQYFGAGTRLSVL.

This clone has just one count. The V gene is TRBV10-2, the J gene TRBJ2-7, with D unresolved. Trimming stripped 2 bases from V and 6 bases from J, with 8 bases between. The CDR3 is 12 residues long. Looked up from germline, CDR1 is WSHSY and CDR2 is SAAADI. The CDR3 DNA reads TGCGCCAGCAGTGAGCGGTTGTCCGAGCAGTACTTC. The encoded protein is CASSERLSEQYF.

The rearrangement joins TRBV13 to TRBJ2-7; 14 bases are a match to TRBD2. The CDR3 sequence is 17 residues long. CDR1 and CDR2 (germline): PRHDT, FYEKMQ (reference sequence). V trimming: 1 base; J trimming: 2 bases; junction bases outside the gene matches: 4. Here the CDR3 DNA reads TGTGCCAGCAGCTTAGCGGGACTAGCGGGAGCGGCCTACGAGCAGTACTTC. This gives the protein CASSLAGLAGAAYEQYF. The full variable domain, its missing parts supplied by reference TRBV13 and TRBJ2-7, is AAGVIQSPRHLIKEKRETATLKCYPIPRHDTVYWYQQGPGQDPQFLISFYEKMQSDKGSIPDRFSAQQFSDYHSELNMSSLELGDSALYFCASSLAGLAGAAYEQYFGPGTRLTVT.

The chain couples TRBV5-4 to TRBJ2-3, with 10 bases aligning to TRBD1. The CDR3 contains 15 residues. After removal of 4 bases from V and 4 bases from J, the junction contained 6 bases not matched to a gene. In germline, CDR1 is SGHNT, CDR2 YYREEE (reference sequence). The CDR3 spells CASSPRTGGADTQYF. The CDR3, as DNA: TGTGCCAGCAGCCCCCGGACAGGGGGTGCAGATACGCAGTATTTT.

V is TRBV10-1 and J is TRBJ2-7; possibly TRBD1 for D (6 bases). Germline lookup yields CDR1 WNHNN and CDR2 SYGVQD (reference sequence). V shed 2 bases and J shed 5 bases, with 13 bases lying between them. The CDR3 runs to 14 residues. CDR3: CASSEGGRAHEQYF. Here the CDR3 DNA reads TGCGCCAGCAGTGAGGGGGGCAGGGCCCACGAGCAGTACTTC.

V is TRBV18 and J is TRBJ1-5; weak D call: TRBD1 (6 bases). The CDR3 covers 17 residues. Trimming removed 6 bases from V and 2 bases from J, with 20 bases in between. From germline, CDR1 is KGHSH and CDR2 LQKENI. The DNA for the CDR3 is TGTGCCAGCTCGAGTTACAGGGCAGGCGACGGCAATCAGCCCCAGCATTTT. It codes for CASSSYRAGDGNQPQHF.

The rearrangement uses TRBV2 and TRBJ2-5; TRBD1 might be the D (6 bases). Germline CDR1 is SNHLY and CDR2 is FYNNEI. CDR3 size: 13 residues. Trimming pared 8 bases from V and 4 bases from J, leaving 14 bases between. CDR3 nucleotide sequence: TGTGCCAGCTGTAGGGGGTCGAGAGAGACCCAGTACTTC. Amino acid sequence: CASCRGSRETQYF.

This clone has more than one count but fewer than ten. The chain uses TRBV19 and TRBJ1-2, with D hard to call. The CDR3 covers 15 residues. V shed 0 bases and J shed 4 bases, with 12 bases lying between them. The germline V gene encodes CDR1 LNHDA and CDR2 SQIVND (reference sequence). This CDR3 reads CASSIESWLSYGYTF. The CDR3 bases are TGTGCCAGTAGTATAGAATCCTGGCTGTCCTATGGCTACACCTTC.

This clone was seen only a few times. The gene calls are TRBV5-4 and TRBJ2-1, with 11 bases fitting TRBD2. CDR3 size: 15 residues. V lost 1 base and J lost 7; bases outside the gene matches: 4. From germline, CDR1 is SGHNT and CDR2 YYREEE (reference sequence). DNA of the CDR3: TGTGCCAGCAGCTTGAGACTAGCGGGGAAAAATGAGCAGTTCTTC. Its protein product is CASSLRLAGKNEQFF.

This clone was detected once. The chain has TRBV9 and TRBJ2-3, with 8 bases identical to TRBD1. The CDR3 loop spans 17 amino acids. Germline values: CDR1 SGDLS, CDR2 YYNGEE. The V segment lost 0 bases and the J segment 4 bases; nucleotides outside the gene matches: 10. In DNA form, the CDR3 reads TGTGCCAGCAGCGTAGGCTCCATGACAGGGGCGGCAGATACGCAGTATTTT. It is translated as CASSVGSMTGAADTQYF.